The rows below give T cell receptor beta chains drawn from one sample of a study of blood T cells in healthy people across ages. TCRdb re-called the 5' RACE reads through MiXCR, storing one row per CDR3 protein. The sample has hundreds of thousands of distinct CDR3 sequences, 40% to 45% seen once. Material for sequencing was blood. Receptors originate from an elderly man in good health. Both conserved end residues are part of each CDR3. Each record gives: J gene, clone size, V gene, D gene, CDR3 protein, CDR3 DNA. D genes are given only for firm matches. Expanded clones get a size class; other rows say once, few or many, or leave the size out.

TRBJ2-5,-,TRBV7-2,-,CASSLEVRSGQYF,TGTGCCAGCAGCTTAGAGGTTAGAAGCGGGCAGTACTTC
TRBJ2-1,few,TRBV3-1,-,CASSQDLMVQFF,TGTGCCAGCAGCCAAGACTTAATGGTTCAGTTCTTC
TRBJ1-5,-,TRBV2,-,CASSEGNLPNQPQHF,TGTGCCAGCAGTGAAGGGAACCTTCCCAATCAGCCCCAGCATTTT
TRBJ2-7,many,TRBV7-2,-,CASSVRDVYEQYF,TGTGCCAGCAGCGTCCGGGACGTATACGAGCAGTACTTC
TRBJ2-7,few,TRBV7-9,-,CASSPTRAYEQYF,TGTGCCAGCAGCCCGACGCGGGCCTACGAGCAGTACTTC
TRBJ2-1,-,TRBV4-3,-,CASSQEPRGRGYYNVQFF,TGCGCCAGCAGCCAAGAACCTCGGGGCAGAGGCTACTACAATGTGCAGTTCTTC
TRBJ2-5,-,TRBV6-6,-,CASSLGGSKGETQYF,TGTGCCAGCAGTTTGGGGGGCTCAAAAGGAGAGACCCAGTACTTC
TRBJ2-1,-,TRBV9,-,CASSWWAEYNEQFF,TGTGCCAGCAGTTGGTGGGCTGAATACAATGAGCAGTTCTTC
TRBJ2-3,few,TRBV4-2,-,CATEPTGNTDTQYF,TGTGCCACCGAACCCACGGGGAACACAGATACGCAGTATTTT
TRBJ2-4,-,TRBV20-1,-,CSAHSTRNIQYF,TGCAGTGCCCACTCGACCCGAAACATTCAGTACTTC
TRBJ2-7,-,TRBV24-1,-,CATSEAVPGSEQYF,TGTGCCACCAGTGAAGCGGTCCCTGGTAGCGAGCAGTACTTC